This T cell receptor beta chain was identified during a study of tumor and adjacent non-tumor tissue in lung cancer. Across the whole study: Patients comprised 12 adenocarcinoma, a couple of squamous cell carcinoma and 1 small cell lung cancer. Patients were aged about 31 to 85, 10 men and about 5 women, stage I to III.

A modified ARM-PCR protocol with three rounds of nested PCR amplified TCRbeta. TCRdb reprocessed the multiplex PCR reads with MiXCR, giving one entry per CDR3 protein. The sample includes tens of thousands of distinct CDR3 sequences, about 72% of them seen just once. No cell sorting was done before RNA was extracted from the tissue. For this clonotype: A much larger clone is a single base away; this may be a read error.

The origin of this receptor is a man aged 60 to 75 with non-small cell lung cancer. The sequenced sample consisted of lung tumor tissue.

Here the CDR3 reads CASSLWVDVRGTYEQYF. Written as DNA, the CDR3 is TGTGCCAGCAGCTTATGGGTGGATGTCAGGGGTACCTACGAGCAGTACTTC. This chain uses TRBV11-2 with TRBJ2-7, with a weak D call TRBD1 (6 bases). This CDR3 has 17 amino acids. V was cut by 2 bases and J by 2 bases, with 19 bases left in between. Germline loops: CDR1 SGHAT, CDR2 FQNNGV.